This record looks at one T cell receptor beta chain sequence and its context. Libraries were prepared by immunoSEQ multiplex PCR; TCRdb keeps only in-frame clonotypes and omits some of them. This sample has hundreds of thousands of clones, with roughly nine tenths found just once. The CDR3 has 16 amino acids. Germline assignment: CDR1 MNHNY and CDR2 SVGAGI (reference sequence). Trimming removed 6 bases from V and 0 bases from J, with 12 bases in between. This sample was taken from a study of blood T cell repertoires in COVID-19. As for the study in general: There were acute and convalescent COVID-19 samples, and they came from the United States, Italy and Spain. Sources were T cells, B-cell-depleted T cells, or PBMCs; the material itself was cDNA or gDNA.

This rearrangement joins TRBV6-6 to TRBJ2-6; D perhaps matches TRBD1 (6 bases). The sequence derives from a woman aged 55-70 years who had recovered from COVID-19. The sequenced sample consisted of PBMCs or T cells enriched from blood (not recorded which). The CDR3 reads CASRTGHLSGANVLTF. The CDR3 DNA is TGTGCCAGCAGGACGGGACATCTCTCTGGGGCCAACGTCCTGACTTTC.